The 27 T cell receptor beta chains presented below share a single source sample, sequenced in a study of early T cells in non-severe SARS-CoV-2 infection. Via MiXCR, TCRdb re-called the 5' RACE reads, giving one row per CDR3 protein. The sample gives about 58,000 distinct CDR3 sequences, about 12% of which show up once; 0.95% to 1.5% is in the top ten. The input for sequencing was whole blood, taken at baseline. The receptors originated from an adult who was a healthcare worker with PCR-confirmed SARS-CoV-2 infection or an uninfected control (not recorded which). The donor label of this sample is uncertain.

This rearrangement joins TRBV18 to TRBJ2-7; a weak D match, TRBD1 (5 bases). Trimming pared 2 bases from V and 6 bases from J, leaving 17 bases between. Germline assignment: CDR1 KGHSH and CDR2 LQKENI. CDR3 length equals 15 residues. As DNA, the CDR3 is TGTGCCAGCTCACCAGCTCGTCAGGGCTCGGCCGAGCAGTACGTC. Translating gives CASSPARQGSAEQYV.

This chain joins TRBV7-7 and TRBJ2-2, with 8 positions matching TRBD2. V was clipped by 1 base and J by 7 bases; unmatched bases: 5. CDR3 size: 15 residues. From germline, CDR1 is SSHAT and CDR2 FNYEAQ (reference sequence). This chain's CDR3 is CASSLGWTSNGELFF. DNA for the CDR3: TGTGCCAGCAGCTTAGGTTGGACTAGCAACGGGGAGCTGTTTTTT.

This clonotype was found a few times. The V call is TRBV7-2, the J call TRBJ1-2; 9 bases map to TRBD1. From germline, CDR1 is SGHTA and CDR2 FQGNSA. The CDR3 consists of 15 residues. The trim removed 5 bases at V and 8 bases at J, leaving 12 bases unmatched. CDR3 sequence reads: CASSPTGTGNLGYTF. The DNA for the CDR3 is TGTGCCAGCAGCCCGACCGGGACAGGGAATCTCGGCTACACCTTC.

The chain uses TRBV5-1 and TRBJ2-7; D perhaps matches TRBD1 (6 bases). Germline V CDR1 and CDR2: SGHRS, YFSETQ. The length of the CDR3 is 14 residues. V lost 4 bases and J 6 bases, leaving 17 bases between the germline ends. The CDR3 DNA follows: TGCGCCAGCAGCAAGCAGGGGTCTCTTTCCGAGCAGTACGTC. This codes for CASSKQGSLSEQYV.

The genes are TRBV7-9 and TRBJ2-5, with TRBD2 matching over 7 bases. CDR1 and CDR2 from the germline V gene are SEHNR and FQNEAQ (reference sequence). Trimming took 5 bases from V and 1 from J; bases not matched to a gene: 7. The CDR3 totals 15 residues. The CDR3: CASSPIGGVQETQYF. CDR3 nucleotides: TGTGCCAGCAGCCCAATTGGGGGGGTCCAAGAGACCCAGTACTTC.

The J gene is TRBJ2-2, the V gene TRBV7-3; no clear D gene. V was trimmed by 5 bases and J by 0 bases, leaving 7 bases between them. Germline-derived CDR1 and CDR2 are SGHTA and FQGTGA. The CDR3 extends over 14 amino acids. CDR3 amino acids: CASSPATNTGELFF. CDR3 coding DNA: TGTGCCAGCAGCCCCGCGACGAACACCGGGGAGCTGTTTTTT. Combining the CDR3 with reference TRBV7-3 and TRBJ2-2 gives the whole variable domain GAGVSQTPSNKVTEKGKYVELRCDPISGHTALYWYRQSLGQGPEFLIYFQGTGAADDSGLPNDRFFAVRPEGSVSTLKIQRTERGDSAVYLCASSPATNTGELFFGEGSRLTVL.

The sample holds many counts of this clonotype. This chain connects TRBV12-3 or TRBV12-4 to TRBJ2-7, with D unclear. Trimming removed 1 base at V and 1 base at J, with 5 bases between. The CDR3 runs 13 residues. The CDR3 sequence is CASSLEHSYEQYV. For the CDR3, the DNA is TGTGCCAGCAGTTTAGAGCATTCCTACGAGCAGTACGTC.

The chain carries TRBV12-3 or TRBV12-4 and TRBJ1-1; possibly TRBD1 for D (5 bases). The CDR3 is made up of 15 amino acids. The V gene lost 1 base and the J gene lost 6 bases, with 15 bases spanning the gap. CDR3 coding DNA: TGTGCCAGCAGTTTAGGGATCGGGGGTTGGGCTGAAGCTTTCTTT. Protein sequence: CASSLGIGGWAEAFF.

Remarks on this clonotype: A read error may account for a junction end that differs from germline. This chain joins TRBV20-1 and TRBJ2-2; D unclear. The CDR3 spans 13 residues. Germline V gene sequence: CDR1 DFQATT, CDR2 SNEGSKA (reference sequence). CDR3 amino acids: CSAQIQNPGELFF. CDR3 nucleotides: TGCAGTGCCCAAATTCAGAACCCCGGGGAGCTGTTTTTT.

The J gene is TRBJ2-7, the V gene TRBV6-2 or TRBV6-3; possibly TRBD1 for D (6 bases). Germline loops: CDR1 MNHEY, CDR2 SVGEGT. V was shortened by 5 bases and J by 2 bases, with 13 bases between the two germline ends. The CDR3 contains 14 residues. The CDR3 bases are TGTGCCAGCAGTCCACAGGGAGCCCCCTACGAGCAGTACGTC. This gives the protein CASSPQGAPYEQYV.

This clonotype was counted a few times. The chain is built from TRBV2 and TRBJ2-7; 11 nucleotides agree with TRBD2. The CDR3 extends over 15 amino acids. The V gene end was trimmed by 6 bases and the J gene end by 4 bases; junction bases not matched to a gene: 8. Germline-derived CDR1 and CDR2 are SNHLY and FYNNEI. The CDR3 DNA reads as TGTGCCAGCAGACAAGGGACTAGCGGTATTTACGAGCAGTACGTC. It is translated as CASRQGTSGIYEQYV.

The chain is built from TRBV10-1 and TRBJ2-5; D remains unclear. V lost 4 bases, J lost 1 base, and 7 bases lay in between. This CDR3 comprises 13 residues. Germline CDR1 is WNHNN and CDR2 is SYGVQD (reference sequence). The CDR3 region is CASSVFAQETQYF. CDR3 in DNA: TGCGCCAGCAGTGTGTTCGCCCAAGAGACCCAGTACTTC.

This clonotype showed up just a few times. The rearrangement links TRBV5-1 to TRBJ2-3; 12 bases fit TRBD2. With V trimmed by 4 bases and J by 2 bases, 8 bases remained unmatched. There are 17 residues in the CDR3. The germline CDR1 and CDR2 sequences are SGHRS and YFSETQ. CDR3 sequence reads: CASSGLGLAGATDTQYF. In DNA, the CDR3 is TGCGCCAGCAGCGGACTGGGACTAGCGGGCGCCACAGATACGCAGTATTTT.

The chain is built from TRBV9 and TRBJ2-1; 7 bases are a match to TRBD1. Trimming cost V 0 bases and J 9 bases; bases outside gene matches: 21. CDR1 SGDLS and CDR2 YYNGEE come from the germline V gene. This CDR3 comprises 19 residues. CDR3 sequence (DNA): TGTGCCAGCAGCGTAGACGGTAGAATCCGGGACAGTCCGGGCAGTGAGCAGTTCTTC. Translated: CASSVDGRIRDSPGSEQFF.

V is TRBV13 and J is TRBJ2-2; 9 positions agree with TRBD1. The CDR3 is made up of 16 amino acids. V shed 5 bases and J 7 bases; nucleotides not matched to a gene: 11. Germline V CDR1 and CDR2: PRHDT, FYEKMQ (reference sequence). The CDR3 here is CASSLQGAGQNGELFF. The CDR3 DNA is TGTGCCAGCAGCCTACAGGGGGCCGGTCAGAACGGGGAGCTGTTTTTT. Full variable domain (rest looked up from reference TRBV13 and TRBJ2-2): AAGVIQSPRHLIKEKRETATLKCYPIPRHDTVYWYQQGPGQDPQFLISFYEKMQSDKGSIPDRFSAQQFSDYHSELNMSSLELGDSALYFCASSLQGAGQNGELFFGEGSRLTVL.

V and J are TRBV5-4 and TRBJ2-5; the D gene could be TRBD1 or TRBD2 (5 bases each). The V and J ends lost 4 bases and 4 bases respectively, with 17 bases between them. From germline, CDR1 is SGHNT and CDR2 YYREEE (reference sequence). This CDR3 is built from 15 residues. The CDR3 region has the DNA TGTGCCAGCAGCAAGCAGGGACCCATGGGAGAGACCCAGTACTTC. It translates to CASSKQGPMGETQYF.

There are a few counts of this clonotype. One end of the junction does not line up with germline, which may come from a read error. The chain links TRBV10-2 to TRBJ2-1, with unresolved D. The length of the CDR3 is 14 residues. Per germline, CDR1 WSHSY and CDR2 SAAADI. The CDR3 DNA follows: TGCACCAGCAGAGAACCCTCCATGGACAATGAGCAGTTCTTC. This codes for CTSREPSMDNEQFF.

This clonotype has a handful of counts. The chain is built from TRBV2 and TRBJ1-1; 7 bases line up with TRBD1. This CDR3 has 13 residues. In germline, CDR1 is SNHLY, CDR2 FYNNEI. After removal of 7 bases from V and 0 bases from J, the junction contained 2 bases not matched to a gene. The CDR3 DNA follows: TGTGCCAGCAAGGACAGGTTGAACACTGAAGCTTTCTTT. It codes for CASKDRLNTEAFF. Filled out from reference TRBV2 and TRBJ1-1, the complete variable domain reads EPEVTQTPSHQVTQMGQEVILRCVPISNHLYFYWYRQILGQKVEFLVSFYNNEISEKSEIFDDQFSVERPDGSNFTLKIRSTKLEDSAMYFCASKDRLNTEAFFGQGTRLTVV.

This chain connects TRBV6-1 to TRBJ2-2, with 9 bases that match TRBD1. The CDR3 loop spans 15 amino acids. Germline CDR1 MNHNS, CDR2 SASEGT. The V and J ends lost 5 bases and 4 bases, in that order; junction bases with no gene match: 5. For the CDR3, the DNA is TGTGCCAGCAGTTGGGGACAGGGAGGCACCGGGGAGCTGTTTTTT. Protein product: CASSWGQGGTGELFF.

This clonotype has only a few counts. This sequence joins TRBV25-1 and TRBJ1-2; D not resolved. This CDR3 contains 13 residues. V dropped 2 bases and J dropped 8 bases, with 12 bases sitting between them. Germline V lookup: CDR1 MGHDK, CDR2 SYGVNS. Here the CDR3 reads CASSEVGTSGYTF. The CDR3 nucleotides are TGTGCCAGCAGTGAAGTGGGTACAAGCGGCTACACCTTC.

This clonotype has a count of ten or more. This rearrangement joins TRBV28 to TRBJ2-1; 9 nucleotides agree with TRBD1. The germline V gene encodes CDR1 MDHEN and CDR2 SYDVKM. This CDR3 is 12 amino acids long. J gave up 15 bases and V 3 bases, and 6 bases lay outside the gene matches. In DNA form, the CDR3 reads TGTGCCAGCAGTTTCTCAGGGACAGGGCCGTTCTTC. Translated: CASSFSGTGPFF.

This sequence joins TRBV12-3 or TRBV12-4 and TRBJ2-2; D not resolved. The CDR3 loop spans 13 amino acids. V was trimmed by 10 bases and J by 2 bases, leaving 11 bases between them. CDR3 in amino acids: CANPDINTGELFF. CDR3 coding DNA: TGTGCCAACCCTGATATAAACACCGGGGAGCTGTTTTTT.

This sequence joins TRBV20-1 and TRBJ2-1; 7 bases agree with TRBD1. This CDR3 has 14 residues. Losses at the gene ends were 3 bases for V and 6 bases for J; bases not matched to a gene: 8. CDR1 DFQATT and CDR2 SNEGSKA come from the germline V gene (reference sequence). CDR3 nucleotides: TGCAGTGCTAGCGAGGGACAGCACCTCAATGAGCAGTTCTTC. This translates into CSASEGQHLNEQFF.

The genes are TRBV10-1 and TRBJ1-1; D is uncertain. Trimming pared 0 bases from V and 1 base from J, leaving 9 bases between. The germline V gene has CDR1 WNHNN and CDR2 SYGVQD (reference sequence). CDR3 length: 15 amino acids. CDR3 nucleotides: TGCGCCAGCAGTGAGTCGAGGATGCAGAACACTGAAGCTTTCTTT. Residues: CASSESRMQNTEAFF.

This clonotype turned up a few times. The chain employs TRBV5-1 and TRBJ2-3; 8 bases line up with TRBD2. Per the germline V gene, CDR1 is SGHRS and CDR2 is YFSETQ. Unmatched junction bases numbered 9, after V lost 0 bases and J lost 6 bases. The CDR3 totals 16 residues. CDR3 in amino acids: CASSLETRGAADTQYF. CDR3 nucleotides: TGCGCCAGCAGCTTGGAAACGCGGGGGGCCGCGGATACGCAGTATTTT.

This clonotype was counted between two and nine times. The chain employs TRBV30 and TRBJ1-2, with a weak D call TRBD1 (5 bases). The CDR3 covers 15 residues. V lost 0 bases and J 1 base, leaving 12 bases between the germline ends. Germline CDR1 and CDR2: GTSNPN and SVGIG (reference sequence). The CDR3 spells CAWSVGDSLNYGYTF. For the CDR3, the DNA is TGTGCCTGGAGTGTTGGAGACAGCCTTAACTATGGCTACACCTTC.

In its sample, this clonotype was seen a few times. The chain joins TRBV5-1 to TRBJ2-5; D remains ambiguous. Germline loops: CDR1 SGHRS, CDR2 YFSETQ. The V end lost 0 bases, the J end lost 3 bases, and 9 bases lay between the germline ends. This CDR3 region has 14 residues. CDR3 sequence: CASSLAGSKETQYF. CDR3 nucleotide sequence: TGCGCCAGCAGCTTGGCGGGCAGTAAAGAGACCCAGTACTTC.